This TCR beta chain derives from a study of blood T cell repertoires in COVID-19. Methods used by the authors: By means of reference gene primer amplification, nucleated cell counts were estimated. Produced via immunoSEQ multiplex PCR; TCRdb's table is partial and in-frame only. Clone size and the V and J calls come from that table; the DNA yielded D and trimming. Among 350,000 to 450,000 clones listed, about 90% were seen once. CDR1 and CDR2 (germline): MDHEN, SYDVKM. This CDR3 has 15 residues. Trimming at V came to 11 bases and at J to 4 bases, leaving 15 bases not matched to a gene. Input material: peripheral blood. The V and J genes are TRBV28 and TRBJ2-3, with TRBD2 matching 7 bases. The receptor's source is a man aged 35-49 years with acute or convalescent COVID-19. DNA for the CDR3: TGTGCCGTCTCTCAAGCGCGGGGGATCGCAGATACGCAGTATTTT. Protein sequence: CAVSQARGIADTQYF.